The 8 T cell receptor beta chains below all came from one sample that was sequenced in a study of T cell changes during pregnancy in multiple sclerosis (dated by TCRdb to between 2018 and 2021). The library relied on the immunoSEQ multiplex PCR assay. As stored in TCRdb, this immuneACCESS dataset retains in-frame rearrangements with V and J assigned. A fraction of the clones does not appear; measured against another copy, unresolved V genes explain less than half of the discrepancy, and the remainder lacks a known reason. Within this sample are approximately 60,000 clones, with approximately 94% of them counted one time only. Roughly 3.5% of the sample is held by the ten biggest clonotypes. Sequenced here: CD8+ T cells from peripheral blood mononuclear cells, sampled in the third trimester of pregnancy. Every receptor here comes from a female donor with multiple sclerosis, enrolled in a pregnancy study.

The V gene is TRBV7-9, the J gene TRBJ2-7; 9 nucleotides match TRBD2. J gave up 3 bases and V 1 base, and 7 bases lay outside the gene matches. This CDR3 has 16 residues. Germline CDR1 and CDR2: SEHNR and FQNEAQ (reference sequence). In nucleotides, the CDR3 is TGTGCCAGCAGCTTAGTAGGGCGGGAGGGCCTCTACGAGCAGTACTTC. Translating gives CASSLVGREGLYEQYF.

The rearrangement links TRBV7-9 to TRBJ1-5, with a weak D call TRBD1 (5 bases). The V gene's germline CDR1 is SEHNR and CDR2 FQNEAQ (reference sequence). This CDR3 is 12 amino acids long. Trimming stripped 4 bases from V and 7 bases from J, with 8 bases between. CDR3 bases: TGTGCCAGCAGCTATCAGGGACAGCCCCAGCATTTT. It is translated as CASSYQGQPQHF.

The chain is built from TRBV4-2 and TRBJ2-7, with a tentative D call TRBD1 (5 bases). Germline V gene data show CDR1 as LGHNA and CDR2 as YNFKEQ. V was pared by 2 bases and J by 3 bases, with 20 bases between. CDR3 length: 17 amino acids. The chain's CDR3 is CASSQQGPTPFNYEQYF. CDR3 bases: TGTGCCAGCAGCCAACAGGGCCCGACTCCTTTTAACTACGAGCAGTACTTC.

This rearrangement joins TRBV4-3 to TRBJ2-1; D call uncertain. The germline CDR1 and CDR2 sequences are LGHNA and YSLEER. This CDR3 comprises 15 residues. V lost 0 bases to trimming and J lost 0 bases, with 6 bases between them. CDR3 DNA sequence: TGCGCCAGCAGCCAAGACTCCCCCTCCTACAATGAGCAGTTCTTC. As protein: CASSQDSPSYNEQFF.

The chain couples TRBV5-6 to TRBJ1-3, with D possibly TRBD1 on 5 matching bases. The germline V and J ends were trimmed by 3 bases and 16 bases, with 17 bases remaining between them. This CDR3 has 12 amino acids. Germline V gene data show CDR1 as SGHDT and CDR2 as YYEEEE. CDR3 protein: CASSWAAGPLYF. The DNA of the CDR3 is TGTGCCAGCAGCTGGGCGGCAGGGCCCCTTTATTTT.

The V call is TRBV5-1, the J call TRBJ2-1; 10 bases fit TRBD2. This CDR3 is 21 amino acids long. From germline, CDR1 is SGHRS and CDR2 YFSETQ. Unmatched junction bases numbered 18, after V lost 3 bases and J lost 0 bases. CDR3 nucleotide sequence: TGCGCCAGCAGCTGGGGGCTGCTAGCGGGAGTCGCAGGCAGCTCCTACAATGAGCAGTTCTTC. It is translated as CASSWGLLAGVAGSSYNEQFF.

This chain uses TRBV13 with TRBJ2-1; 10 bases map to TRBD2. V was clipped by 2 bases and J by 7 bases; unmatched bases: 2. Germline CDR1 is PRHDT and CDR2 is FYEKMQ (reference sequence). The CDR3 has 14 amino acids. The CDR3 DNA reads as TGTGCCAGCAGCTTACTAGCGGGAGAGAATGAGCAGTTCTTC. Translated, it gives CASSLLAGENEQFF.

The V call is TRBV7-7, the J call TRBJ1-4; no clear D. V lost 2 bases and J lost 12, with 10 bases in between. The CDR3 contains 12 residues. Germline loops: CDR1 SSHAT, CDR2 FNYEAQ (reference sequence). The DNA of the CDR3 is TGTGCCAGCAGCTTAAGGCAGCTAGAACTGTTTTTT. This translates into CASSLRQLELFF. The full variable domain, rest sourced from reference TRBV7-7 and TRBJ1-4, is GAGVSQSPRYKVTKRGQDVTLRCDPISSHATLYWYQQALGQGPEFLTYFNYEAQPDKSGLPSDRFSAERPEGSISTLTIQRTEQRDSAMYRCASSLRQLELFFGSGTQLSVL.